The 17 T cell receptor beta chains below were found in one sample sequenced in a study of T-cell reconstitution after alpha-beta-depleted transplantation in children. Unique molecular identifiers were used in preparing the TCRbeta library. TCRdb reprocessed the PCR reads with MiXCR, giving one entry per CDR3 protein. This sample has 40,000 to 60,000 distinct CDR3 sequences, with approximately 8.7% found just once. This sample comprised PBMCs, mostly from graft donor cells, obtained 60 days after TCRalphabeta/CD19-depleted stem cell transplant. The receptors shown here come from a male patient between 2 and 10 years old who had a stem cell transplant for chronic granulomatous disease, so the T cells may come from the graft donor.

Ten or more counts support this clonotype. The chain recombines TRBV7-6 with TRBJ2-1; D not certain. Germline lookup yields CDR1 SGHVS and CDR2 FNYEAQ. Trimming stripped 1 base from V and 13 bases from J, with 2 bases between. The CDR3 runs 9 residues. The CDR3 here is CASSLDQFF. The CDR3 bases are TGTGCCAGCAGCTTAGATCAGTTCTTC.

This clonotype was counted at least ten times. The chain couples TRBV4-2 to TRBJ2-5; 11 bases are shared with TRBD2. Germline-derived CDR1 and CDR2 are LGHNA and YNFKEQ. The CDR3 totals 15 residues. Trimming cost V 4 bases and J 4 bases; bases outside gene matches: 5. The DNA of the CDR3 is TGTGCCAGCAGCCCCCTAGCGGGAGGAAGAGAGACCCAGTACTTC. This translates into CASSPLAGGRETQYF.

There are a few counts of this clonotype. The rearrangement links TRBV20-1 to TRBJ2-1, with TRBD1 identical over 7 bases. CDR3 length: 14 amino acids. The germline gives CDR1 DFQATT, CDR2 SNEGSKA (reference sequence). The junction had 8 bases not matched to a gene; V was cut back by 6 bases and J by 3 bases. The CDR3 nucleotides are TGCAGTGCCGCAGTTAGGGACAGCTACAATGAGCAGTTCTTC. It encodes CSAAVRDSYNEQFF.

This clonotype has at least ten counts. CDR3 bases: TGTGCCAGCAGCCCTCTCCTAGGGACCCAGTACTTC. Protein sequence: CASSPLLGTQYF. This chain connects TRBV9 to TRBJ2-5, with D uncertain. V was trimmed by 4 bases and J by 7 bases, leaving 11 bases between them. Germline lookup yields CDR1 SGDLS and CDR2 YYNGEE. This CDR3 is 12 amino acids long.

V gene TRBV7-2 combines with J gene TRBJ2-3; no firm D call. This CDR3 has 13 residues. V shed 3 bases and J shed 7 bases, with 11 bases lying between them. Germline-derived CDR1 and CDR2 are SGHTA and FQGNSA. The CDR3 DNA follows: TGTGCCAGCAGCTTTGCCCTACAATATACGCAGTATTTT. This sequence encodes CASSFALQYTQYF.

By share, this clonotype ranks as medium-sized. CDR3 in amino acids: CASSSWGQGLIGELFF. The CDR3 nucleotides are TGCGCCAGCAGCTCCTGGGGACAGGGGCTAATCGGGGAGCTGTTTTTT. The rearrangement joins TRBV5-1 to TRBJ2-2, with 10 positions matching TRBD1. Germline loops: CDR1 SGHRS, CDR2 YFSETQ. V lost 3 bases to trimming and J lost 7 bases; unmatched junction nucleotides: 9. This CDR3 is built from 16 residues.

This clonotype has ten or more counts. The CDR3 DNA is TGCGCCAGCAGGGGAGAGGGGCCCTACAATGAGCAGTTCTTC. This encodes CASRGEGPYNEQFF. J is TRBJ2-1 and V is TRBV5-1; D possibly matches TRBD1 or TRBD2 (5 bases each). Germline CDR1 reads SGHRS; CDR2 reads YFSETQ. Trimming removed 5 bases at V and 2 bases at J, with 11 bases between. There are 14 residues in the CDR3.

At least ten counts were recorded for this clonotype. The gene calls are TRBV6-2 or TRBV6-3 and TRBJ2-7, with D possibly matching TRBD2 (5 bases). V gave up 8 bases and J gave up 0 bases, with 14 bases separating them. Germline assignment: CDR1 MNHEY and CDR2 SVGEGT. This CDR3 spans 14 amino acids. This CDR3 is CASGQLGSSYEQYF. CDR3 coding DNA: TGTGCCAGCGGGCAGCTGGGGAGCTCCTACGAGCAGTACTTC.

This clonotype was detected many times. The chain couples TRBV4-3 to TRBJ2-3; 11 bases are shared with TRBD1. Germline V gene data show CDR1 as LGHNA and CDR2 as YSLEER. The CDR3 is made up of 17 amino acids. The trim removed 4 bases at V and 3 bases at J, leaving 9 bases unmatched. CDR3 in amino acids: CASSPLHGQGATDTQYF. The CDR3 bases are TGCGCCAGCAGCCCACTCCATGGACAGGGGGCAACAGATACGCAGTATTTT.

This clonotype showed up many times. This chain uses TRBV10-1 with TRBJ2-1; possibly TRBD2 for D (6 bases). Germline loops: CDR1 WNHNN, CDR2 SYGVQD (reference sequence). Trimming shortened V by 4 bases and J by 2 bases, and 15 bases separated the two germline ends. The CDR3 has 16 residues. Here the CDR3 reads CASSGPRESPYNEQFF. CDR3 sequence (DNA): TGCGCCAGCAGTGGGCCCCGGGAGAGCCCCTACAATGAGCAGTTCTTC.

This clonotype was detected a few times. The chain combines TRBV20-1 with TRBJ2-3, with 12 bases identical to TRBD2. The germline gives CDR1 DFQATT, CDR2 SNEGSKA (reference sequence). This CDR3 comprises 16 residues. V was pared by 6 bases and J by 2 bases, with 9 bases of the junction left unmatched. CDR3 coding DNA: TGCAGTGCCATGAGACTAGCGGGAGATTACACAGATACGCAGTATTTT. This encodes CSAMRLAGDYTDTQYF.

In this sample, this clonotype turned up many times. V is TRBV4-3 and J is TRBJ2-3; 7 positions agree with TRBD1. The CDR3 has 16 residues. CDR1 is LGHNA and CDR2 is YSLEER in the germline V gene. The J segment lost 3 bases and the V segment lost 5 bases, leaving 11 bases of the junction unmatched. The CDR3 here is CASSYSDRAGTDTQYF. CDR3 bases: TGCGCCAGCAGCTACTCCGACAGGGCCGGGACAGATACGCAGTATTTT.

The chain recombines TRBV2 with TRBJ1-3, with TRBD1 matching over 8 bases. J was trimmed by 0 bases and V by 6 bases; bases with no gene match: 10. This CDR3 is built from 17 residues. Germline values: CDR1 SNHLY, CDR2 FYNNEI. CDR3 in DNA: TGTGCCAGCAGCTACAAACCAGGGGGCGTCTCTGGAAACACCATATATTTT. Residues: CASSYKPGGVSGNTIYF.

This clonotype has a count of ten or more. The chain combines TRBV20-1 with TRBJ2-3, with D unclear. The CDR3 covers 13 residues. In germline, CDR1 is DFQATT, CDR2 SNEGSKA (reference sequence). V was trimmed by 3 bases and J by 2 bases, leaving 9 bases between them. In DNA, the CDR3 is TGCAGTGCTAGGAGGCTAAACACAGATACGCAGTATTTT. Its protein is CSARRLNTDTQYF.

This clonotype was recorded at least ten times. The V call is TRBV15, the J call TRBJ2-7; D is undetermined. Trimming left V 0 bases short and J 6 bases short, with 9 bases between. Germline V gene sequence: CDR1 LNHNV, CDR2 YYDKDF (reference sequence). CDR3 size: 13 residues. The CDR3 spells CATSRDEWREQYF. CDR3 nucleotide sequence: TGTGCCACCAGCAGAGATGAGTGGCGCGAGCAGTACTTC.

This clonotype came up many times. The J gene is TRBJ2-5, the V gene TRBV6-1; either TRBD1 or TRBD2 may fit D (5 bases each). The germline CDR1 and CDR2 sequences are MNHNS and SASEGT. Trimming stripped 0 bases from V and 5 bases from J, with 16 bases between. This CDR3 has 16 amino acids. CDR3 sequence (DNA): TGTGCCAGCAGTGAAGCCGGGGACGGAATTCGGGAGACCCAGTACTTC. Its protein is CASSEAGDGIRETQYF.

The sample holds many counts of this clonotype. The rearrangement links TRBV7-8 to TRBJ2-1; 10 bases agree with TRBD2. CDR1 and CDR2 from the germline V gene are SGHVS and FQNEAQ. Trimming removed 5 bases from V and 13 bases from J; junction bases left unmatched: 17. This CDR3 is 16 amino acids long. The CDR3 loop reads CASSQMAGVSGRAQFF. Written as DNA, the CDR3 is TGTGCCAGCAGCCAAATGGCGGGGGTCAGCGGGAGGGCCCAGTTCTTC.